This T cell receptor beta chain was profiled in a study of PD-L1 blockade in urothelial cancer. Study at large: Researchers found blood samples held a median of 141,255 T cells.

Time point given: pretreatment peripheral blood. Synthetic spike-ins, TCR analog templates, were added into each PCR. Profiling relied on immunoSEQ multiplex PCR, and the TCRdb table lists in-frame clones only, not all of them. The data show tens of thousands of clones, with around 90% seen just once and 0.85% to 1% held by the top ten. CDR1 is SGDLS and CDR2 is YYNGEE in the germline V gene. V gave up 1 base and J gave up 2 bases, with 12 bases separating them. The CDR3 has 15 amino acids. The clonotype was recovered from a woman older than 75 with urothelial cancer. The input for sequencing was PBMCs, taken around atezolizumab (anti-PD-L1) treatment. The chain carries TRBV9 and TRBJ1-1, with D possibly being TRBD1 (6 bases). The CDR3 nucleotides read TGTGCCAGCAGCGTAAGGGGGAGCGGAAACACTGAAGCTTTCTTT. Translation gives CASSVRGSGNTEAFF.